The present entry profiles one T cell receptor beta chain with its context. This record belongs to a study of cytomegalovirus exposure and HLA in healthy donors. Method: immunoSEQ multiplex PCR; TCRdb's copy keeps in-frame clones and lacks some. The data hold 150,000 to 200,000 clones, with around 85% observed a single time. V was clipped by 2 bases and J by 2 bases, with 13 bases between them. CDR1 MNHEY and CDR2 SVGAGI come from the germline V gene. The CDR3 has 15 amino acids. Sequenced material: PBMCs. The chain carries TRBV6-5 and TRBJ2-7; D gene ambiguous. This receptor was obtained from a man aged 30 to 45 in good health and CMV-seropositive. Written as DNA, the CDR3 is TGTGCCAGCAGTTACGTTTCCACGGGTACCTACGAGCAGTACTTC. Its protein product is CASSYVSTGTYEQYF.